What follows are 23 T cell receptor beta chains derived from one specimen sequenced in a study of OX40 agonist ivuxolimab in advanced cancers. Libraries were prepared by immunoSEQ multiplex PCR; TCRdb keeps only in-frame clonotypes and omits some of them. The table has about 45,000 clones, about nine tenths seen once. Sequenced material: CD4+ or CD8+ T cells sorted from blood, taken in a trial of the OX40 agonist ivuxolimab. The receptors were sampled from an adult with an advanced solid tumor such as melanoma, head and neck, liver or kidney cancer.

The V and J genes are TRBV29-1 and TRBJ1-1; a weak D match, TRBD1 (6 bases). V was shortened by 4 bases and J by 5 bases, with 17 bases between the two germline ends. Looked up from germline, CDR1 is SQVTM and CDR2 is ANQGSEA. This CDR3 has 14 amino acids. CDR3 nucleotides: TGCAGCGTTGTAGGGCCTGGGGGCTTGACTGAAGCTTTCTTT. This translates into CSVVGPGGLTEAFF.

This clone was observed a single time. The chain combines TRBV7-8 with TRBJ1-2, with D hard to call. This CDR3 is built from 14 residues. The V and J ends lost 2 bases and 4 bases respectively, with 11 bases between them. CDR1 and CDR2 from the germline V gene are SGHVS and FQNEAQ. Here the CDR3 DNA reads TGTGCCAGCAGCTTATTGACGCCTGCCTATGGCTACACCTTC. Residues: CASSLLTPAYGYTF.

V and J are TRBV20-1 and TRBJ2-2; perhaps TRBD1 as D (5 bases). Trimming left V 4 bases short and J 10 bases short, with 10 bases between. This CDR3 comprises 11 residues. Germline V gives CDR1 DFQATT, CDR2 SNEGSKA (reference sequence). The CDR3 loop reads CSAMLGPELFF. In DNA, the CDR3 is TGCAGTGCTATGCTGGGGCCGGAGCTGTTTTTT.

This chain links TRBV13 with TRBJ2-3, with 8 bases matching TRBD2. The germline CDR1 and CDR2 sequences are PRHDT and FYEKMQ (reference sequence). The trim removed 4 bases at V and 2 bases at J, leaving 8 bases unmatched. The CDR3 sequence is 16 residues long. Written as DNA, the CDR3 is TGTGCCAGCAGCTCTGTTGGCGGGGGGCTCACAGATACGCAGTATTTT. It specifies CASSSVGGGLTDTQYF.

This chain connects TRBV10-3 to TRBJ2-2; 8 bases are shared with TRBD1. The germline V gene encodes CDR1 ENHRY and CDR2 SYGVKD. This CDR3 is built from 16 residues. V was clipped by 6 bases and J by 1 base; unmatched bases: 7. Written as DNA, the CDR3 is TGTGCCATCAGCTCTTCTACAGGGGGGAACACCGGGGAGCTGTTTTTT. Protein: CAISSSTGGNTGELFF.

V is TRBV19 and J is TRBJ1-1; TRBD1 is a possible D gene (5 bases). The length of the CDR3 is 12 residues. Trimming took 3 bases from V and 6 from J, leaving 8 bases between them. From germline, CDR1 is LNHDA and CDR2 SQIVND (reference sequence). CDR3 in amino acids: CASSIGGAEAFF. CDR3 sequence (DNA): TGTGCCAGTAGTATTGGGGGGGCTGAAGCTTTCTTT.

The chain has TRBV4-2 and TRBJ1-2; unclear D gene. The CDR3 has 16 residues. V lost 5 bases to trimming and J lost 6 bases, with 22 bases between them. Germline V lookup: CDR1 LGHNA, CDR2 YNFKEQ. CDR3 nucleotides: TGTGCCAGCAGCTCAAAACTAACCACGGTCGTGGATGGCTACACCTTC. It is translated as CASSSKLTTVVDGYTF.

The rearrangement uses TRBV7-9 and TRBJ1-2; 8 bases map to TRBD1. The V segment lost 5 bases and the J segment 1 base; nucleotides outside the gene matches: 6. The CDR3 covers 15 residues. CDR1 is SEHNR, CDR2 FQNEAQ, per germline (reference sequence). DNA for the CDR3: TGTGCCAGCAGCCCCGGACAGGGCGTTAACTATGGCTACACCTTC. This sequence encodes CASSPGQGVNYGYTF.

The rearrangement links TRBV7-3 to TRBJ2-1; D uncertain. Germline CDR1 is SGHTA and CDR2 is FQGTGA. The CDR3 is 12 residues long. V lost 5 bases to trimming and J lost 7 bases, with 9 bases between them. This CDR3 is CASSPAGNEQFF. The CDR3 DNA reads TGTGCCAGCAGCCCCGCCGGGAATGAGCAGTTCTTC.

The rearrangement links TRBV6-5 to TRBJ1-2, with a possible D match to TRBD1 (6 bases). CDR3 length: 14 amino acids. CDR1 is MNHEY, CDR2 SVGAGI, per germline. Trimming shortened V by 5 bases and J by 7 bases, and 17 bases separated the two germline ends. CDR3 in DNA: TGTGCCAGCAGTAACTTTGAACAGGGAGGTGGCTACACCTTC. The encoded protein is CASSNFEQGGGYTF.

The chain uses TRBV19 and TRBJ1-2; 7 nucleotides align to TRBD1. Per the germline V gene, CDR1 is LNHDA and CDR2 is SQIVND (reference sequence). J was trimmed by 2 bases and V by 5 bases; bases with no gene match: 11. The CDR3 sequence is 16 residues long. The CDR3 region is CASSLRGTRGNYGYTF. The CDR3 DNA follows: TGTGCCAGTAGTCTCAGGGGGACCCGAGGGAACTATGGCTACACCTTC. Looking up the rest from reference TRBV19 and TRBJ1-2 gives the full variable domain: DGGITQSPKYLFRKEGQNVTLSCEQNLNHDAMYWYRQDPGQGLRLIYYSQIVNDFQKGDIAEGYSVSREKKESFPLTVTSAQKNPTAFYLCASSLRGTRGNYGYTFGSGTRLTVV.

This chain uses TRBV4-1 with TRBJ2-1; D unclear. Germline CDR1 is MGHRA and CDR2 is YSYEKL. The length of the CDR3 is 15 residues. V was shortened by 1 base and J by 5 bases, with 12 bases between the two germline ends. The CDR3 coding sequence is TGCGCCAGCAGCCAAGTGAAGGGAATAAACAATGAGCAGTTCTTC. Translating gives CASSQVKGINNEQFF.

The V and J genes are TRBV9 and TRBJ1-4, with 8 bases identical to TRBD1. V dropped 3 bases and J dropped 4; count of bases not matched to a gene: 17. The V gene's germline CDR1 is SGDLS and CDR2 YYNGEE. CDR3 length equals 19 residues. The CDR3 region has the DNA TGTGCCAGCAGCGGCCACCTTCTAGACGGACAGGGTAGTAATGAAAAACTGTTTTTT. It codes for CASSGHLLDGQGSNEKLFF.

The chain joins TRBV19 to TRBJ2-2; no firm D call. CDR3 length: 13 residues. Trimming removed 9 bases from V and 8 bases from J, with 16 bases in between. Germline-derived CDR1 and CDR2 are LNHDA and SQIVND (reference sequence). The CDR3 DNA reads TGTGCCAGCCGACCAACCATCTTTGGGGAGCTGTTTTTT. It codes for CASRPTIFGELFF.

The CDR3, as DNA: TGTGCCAGCAGCTCACCGAAAAATTTTTCGGGACAGGGGTACTATGGCTACACCTTC. It translates to CASSSPKNFSGQGYYGYTF. The V call is TRBV9, the J call TRBJ1-2, with TRBD1 matching over 10 bases. The V segment lost 4 bases and the J segment 3 bases; nucleotides outside the gene matches: 18. Germline CDR1 SGDLS, CDR2 YYNGEE. CDR3 length: 19 amino acids.

The chain combines TRBV28 with TRBJ2-7, with a tentative D call TRBD1 (5 bases). Trimming pared 10 bases from V and 2 bases from J, leaving 12 bases between. Germline values: CDR1 MDHEN, CDR2 SYDVKM. The CDR3 totals 12 residues. CDR3 region: CATRQITYEQYF. CDR3 DNA: TGTGCCACCCGACAGATTACCTACGAGCAGTACTTC.

V usage is TRBV27 and J usage is TRBJ2-7; possibly TRBD1 for D (5 bases). The CDR3 runs to 16 residues. Germline V CDR1 and CDR2: MNHEY, SMNVEV (reference sequence). The V end lost 4 bases, the J end lost 0 bases, and 16 bases lay between the germline ends. CDR3 sequence reads: CASSYGQGRFSYEQYF. DNA of the CDR3: TGTGCCAGCAGTTACGGGCAGGGCCGATTCTCCTACGAGCAGTACTTC.

V usage is TRBV13 and J usage is TRBJ2-3; TRBD2 matches at 8 bases. The CDR3 covers 17 residues. Germline V lookup: CDR1 PRHDT, CDR2 FYEKMQ (reference sequence). The V and J ends lost 2 bases and 1 base, in that order; junction bases with no gene match: 8. CDR3 in amino acids: CASSLTRGGLGTDTQYF. In nucleotides, the CDR3 is TGTGCCAGCAGCTTAACCCGGGGGGGCCTTGGCACAGATACGCAGTATTTT.

The gene calls are TRBV11-2 and TRBJ2-7; perhaps D is TRBD1 or TRBD2 (5 bases each). Germline CDR1 reads SGHAT; CDR2 reads FQNNGV. This CDR3 comprises 16 residues. V was cut by 4 bases and J by 3 bases, with 19 bases left in between. In DNA form, the CDR3 reads TGTGCCAGCAGCTCACAAACCACAGGACTCGTCTACGAGCAGTACTTC. It is translated as CASSSQTTGLVYEQYF. Drawing the rest from reference TRBV11-2 and TRBJ2-7, the complete variable domain is EAGVAQSPRYKIIEKRQSVAFWCNPISGHATLYWYQQILGQGPKLLIQFQNNGVVDDSQLPKDRFSAERLKGVDSTLKIQPAKLEDSAVYLCASSSQTTGLVYEQYFGPGTRLTVT.

V gene TRBV6-1 combines with J gene TRBJ1-3; D call uncertain. This CDR3 is built from 15 residues. Trimming removed 4 bases at V and 1 base at J, with 11 bases between. Germline V gives CDR1 MNHNS, CDR2 SASEGT. The CDR3, as DNA: TGTGCCAGCAGTGTCGACATCTCATCTGGAAACACCATATATTTT. This gives the protein CASSVDISSGNTIYF.

This rearrangement joins TRBV15 to TRBJ1-3; D gene unclear. The CDR3 has 15 residues. V gave up 0 bases and J gave up 4 bases, with 10 bases separating them. Germline loops: CDR1 LNHNV, CDR2 YYDKDF (reference sequence). CDR3 sequence reads: CATSRDRGGGNTIYF. The DNA for the CDR3 is TGTGCCACCAGCAGAGATAGAGGAGGCGGAAACACCATATATTTT.

This clone was observed once. The chain carries TRBV13 and TRBJ1-5; 12 bases are a match to TRBD1. This CDR3 has 16 amino acids. V trimming: 5 bases; J trimming: 1 base; junction bases outside the gene matches: 3. Per germline, CDR1 PRHDT and CDR2 FYEKMQ (reference sequence). CDR3 sequence: CASSMGQGASNQPQHF. The CDR3 DNA follows: TGTGCCAGCAGCATGGGACAGGGGGCGAGCAATCAGCCCCAGCATTTT.

This rearrangement joins TRBV4-2 to TRBJ2-1; D may match TRBD1 or TRBD2 (6 bases each). CDR1 LGHNA and CDR2 YNFKEQ come from the germline V gene. The V end was cut by 0 bases, the J end by 6 bases, with 12 bases between. CDR3 length equals 15 residues. The CDR3 DNA is TGTGCCAGCAGCCAAGAAGTGGGGGGCTCCAATGAGCAGTTCTTC. It codes for CASSQEVGGSNEQFF.